This T cell receptor beta chain is drawn from a study of human T cells and chemical hapten exposure. As regards this clonotype: Its specificity is unknown.

Germline-derived CDR1 and CDR2 are MNHEY and SVGEGT. There are 15 residues in the CDR3. V was cut by 5 bases and J by 0 bases, with 11 bases left in between. Overall study results and limits: Because all patients had alopecia, their immune responses might differ from healthy ones.

The time point: patch test 1, 2 weeks after DPC sensitization. The sample's treatment: therapeutic diphenylcyclopropenone sensitization with weekly scalp DPC. Original data processing: TCR counts had a median of around 94,000 per sample and spanned roughly 23,224 to 700,000. TCRdb re-derived calls from the RACE reads in MiXCR, one entry per CDR3 protein. The V and J calls come from TCRdb's annotation, not from the publication. The table lists around 69,000 distinct CDR3 sequences, roughly 9.8% of them singletons. The chain is built from TRBV6-2 or TRBV6-3 and TRBJ1-3, with D uncertain. The sample was whole blood, taken in connection with sensitization to the hapten diphenylcyclopropenone (DPC). The TCR originated in a woman aged 40 to 55 with alopecia areata. Some clones in this sample may be carry-over from other donors' samples. As DNA, the CDR3 is TGTGCCAGCAGTCGGACGGTGAGCTCTGGAAACACCATATATTTT. Translation gives CASSRTVSSGNTIYF.